This T cell receptor (beta chain) emerged from a study of shared clonotypes between healthy human individuals (dated by TCRdb to about 2020). Describing the broader study: The cohort comprised a couple of women and a few men aged 18 to 49 years. For each donor, three plates each were used for CD4 naive and CD4 memory, two plates were used for CD8 naive, and one plate was used for CD8 memory. To estimate repertoire size and how much clonotype sharing occurs between individuals, the study deeply sequenced the blood TCR repertoires of 4 to 6 healthy adults. To increase sequencing depth and limit assay-specific biases, different laboratories used diverse techniques to prepare libraries and sequence TCR repertoires. Between about 0.8 and 9 billion PBMCs per donor were obtained by leukapheresis.

Regarding this clone: What antigen it recognizes has not been identified. Base qualities are not provided; no much larger clone lies one nucleotide away.

Donors were healthy HIV-negative adults with no recently reported acute infections or vaccinations. Only Caucasian adults living in Nashville, Tennessee, USA were represented among the donors. CD4+ T cells were enriched by magnetic negative selection; naive cells were then positively selected on CD45RA, and the negative fraction formed the memory subset. After blood collection by leukapheresis, PBMCs were isolated using Ficoll-Histopaque density gradient centrifugation and then cryopreserved in the vapor phase of liquid nitrogen. Analytical flow cytometry was used to check the purity and quantity of every magnetically sorted T cell population. Genomic DNA was isolated from every sorted fraction and measured by UV absorbance on a Nanodrop 2000c. The germline V gene sets CDR1 to LGHNA and CDR2 to YSLEER. From its cysteine to its phenylalanine, the CDR3 spans 15 amino acids. Just the 45-base CDR3 DNA is kept, in frame starting at base 1. V and J are truncated by 4 bases and 2 bases respectively, leaving an intervening sequence of 14 bases.

Using the deep immunoSEQ assay, multiplex PCR amplified TCR CDR3 regions from genomic DNA. For each cell subset, the extracted genomic DNA was distributed evenly across all wells of several immunoSEQ 96-well plates, and each plate served as one replicate. For sorted subsets, each replicate PCR was loaded with around 220 ng genomic DNA, equivalent to 25,000 to 35,000 T cell genomes. Purified libraries were quantified with a Qubit 3.0 fluorometer, sized on a Bioanalyzer 2100, and re-quantified with the KAPA Library Quantification kit. A separate single-read 150-cycle Illumina NextSeq 550 flow cell was used to sequence each immunoSEQ 96-well plate. Per the source publication's procedure: Because only junctional sequences without quality scores were contained in the immunoSEQ output, filtering matching that applied to full-length reads could not be performed. Sequences were annotated with PyIR, a Python wrapper for IgBLAST v1.9, using IMGT germline references to assign V/J genes and CDR3. Any read was removed if the V/J assignment was weak (E-value above 1e-6), the CDR3 was missing, or the read contained stop codons, out-of-frame junctions, or ambiguous translated residues. A V3J clonotype was defined by an identical inferred V gene, J gene, and CDR3 amino acid sequence. The percentage overlap between two repertoires was calculated by dividing the number of shared unique clonotypes by the size of the smaller repertoire. Three approaches were used to assess repertoire richness: RTK rarefaction, the Chao1 estimator, and Recon v2.1 estimates of unobserved clonotypes. For all TCRbeta clonotypes obtained by the gDNA method from four donors, generation probabilities were computed with OLGA. Not all clones reach the TCRdb copy of this immuneACCESS table, which keeps in-frame sequences only. Checked studies attribute under half of the gap to unresolved V genes and leave the rest unexplained. From that table come the V and J calls and clone size; the DNA was used to work out D and trimming. The sample includes around 240,000 clones, with about 65% observed a single time. In total, the top ten clones hold approximately 10% of the sample.

Broad study findings and their caveats: Based on pairwise subsampling, the degree of clonotype sharing among donors was expected to be affected by sequencing depth. Because the study included a small number of donors, the genetic and exposure-history diversity represented was limited. Naive subsets generally had larger estimated clonotype richness than memory subsets. Even with the large sequencing depth, rarefaction of the sorted-subset datasets indicated that sequencing was incomplete. Compared with non-shared clonotypes, the clonotypes found in all four sorted-subset donors had higher generation probabilities. Only blood was sampled, and tissue TCR repertoires likely differ from those in blood. Across a few donors, roughly 5.4% of naive CD4, roughly 3.5% of naive CD8, about 2.3% of memory CD4, and 0.4% of memory CD8 clonotypes were shared.

Rearrangement joined TRBV4-3 to TRBJ2-5, with TRBD1 as a weak D call on 6 bases. Sequencing was done on a sample of memory CD4+ T cells sorted from blood. The meaning of the sample's cell subset or site label: CD45RA-negative fraction. The sequence was obtained from a man under 40 in good health. The CDR3 here reads CASSPVQGPQETQYF. The bases read TGCGCCAGCAGCCCCGTACAGGGTCCTCAAGAGACCCAGTACTTC.